The 25 T cell receptor beta chains presented below share a single source sample, sequenced in a study of CD8 T cells in Susac syndrome. Random hexamers were used to reverse transcribe about 0.5 to 1 ug of RNA. Using its own MiXCR run on the immunoSEQ multiplex PCR reads, TCRdb lists one record per CDR3 protein. The sample includes under 200,000 distinct CDR3 sequences, 95% of them seen just once. The sample comprised CD4+ T cells from PBMCs. The receptors were gathered from a human donor in good health.

The chain is built from TRBV30 and TRBJ2-7, with TRBD2 matching 12 bases. Unmatched junction bases numbered 7, after V lost 1 base and J lost 3 bases. Germline loops: CDR1 GTSNPN, CDR2 SVGIG (reference sequence). This CDR3 comprises 16 residues. CDR3 residues: CAWSALSSGGGYEQYV. Written as DNA, the CDR3 is TGTGCCTGGAGTGCCTTATCTAGCGGGGGGGGCTACGAGCAGTACGTC.

V and J are TRBV20-1 and TRBJ1-1; 10 bases map to TRBD1. The CDR3 sequence is 14 residues long. CDR1 DFQATT and CDR2 SNEGSKA come from the germline V gene (reference sequence). V shed 5 bases, J shed 4 bases, and the junction held 7 bases outside the gene matches. The CDR3 sequence is CSASRTGGSTEAFF. The CDR3 DNA follows: TGCAGTGCTTCTCGGACAGGGGGAAGCACTGAAGCTTTCTTT.

The V gene is TRBV20-1, the J gene TRBJ1-1; 10 bases map to TRBD1. V lost 6 bases and J lost 4; bases outside the gene matches: 11. CDR1 and CDR2 (germline): DFQATT, SNEGSKA (reference sequence). The CDR3 extends over 15 amino acids. CDR3 amino acids: CSAGQGINAATEAFF. The CDR3 region has the DNA TGCAGTGCGGGACAGGGGATCAACGCGGCCACTGAAGCTTTCTTT.

This rearrangement joins TRBV29-1 to TRBJ1-2; 7 positions match TRBD1. Germline V gene lookup returns CDR1 SQVTM and CDR2 ANQGSEA. With 0 bases clipped from V and 5 bases from J, the junction kept 6 bases outside the gene matches. The CDR3 length is 14 residues. The CDR3 region has the DNA TGCAGCGTTGAAGAACCGGGCAGGGGGTATGGCTACACCTTC. Translating it yields CSVEEPGRGYGYTF.

This clonotype was observed a single time. The DNA for the CDR3 is TGCGCCAGCAGCTTGGGGGGTGAGCGAGCCAAAAACATTCAGTACTTC. It encodes CASSLGGERAKNIQYF. V is TRBV5-1 and J is TRBJ2-4; D is unresolved. This CDR3 region has 16 residues. Germline V lookup: CDR1 SGHRS, CDR2 YFSETQ. Trimming cost V 0 bases and J 0 bases, with 10 bases left between them.

This clonotype showed up just once. The V call is TRBV27, the J call TRBJ1-6, with a weak D call TRBD1 (6 bases). This CDR3 has 14 amino acids. Germline loops: CDR1 MNHEY, CDR2 SMNVEV (reference sequence). V was cut by 4 bases and J by 14 bases, with 18 bases left in between. DNA of the CDR3: TGTGCCAGCAGTTCGGGGGCTATTCTCCTAGCCCTCCACTTT. Translating it yields CASSSGAILLALHF.

The V call is TRBV20-1, the J call TRBJ2-5; possible D gene TRBD1, 6 bases. CDR3 length equals 16 residues. Trimming cost V 0 bases and J 7 bases, with 21 bases left between them. Germline V gene data show CDR1 as DFQATT and CDR2 as SNEGSKA (reference sequence). This CDR3 reads CSARDRVGQPPGTQYF. The CDR3 region has the DNA TGCAGTGCTAGAGATCGGGTAGGACAGCCACCAGGGACCCAGTACTTC.

The V call is TRBV18, the J call TRBJ1-1; maybe TRBD1 (6 bases). Germline V gene lookup returns CDR1 KGHSH and CDR2 LQKENI. V lost 2 bases and J lost 8, with 12 bases in between. The CDR3 runs 13 residues. CDR3 loop: CASSPVIGTEAFF. Here the CDR3 DNA reads TGTGCCAGCTCACCAGTCATAGGGACAGAAGCTTTCTTT.

The chain employs TRBV10-2 and TRBJ2-5; 7 bases fit TRBD2. CDR3 length: 15 amino acids. V shed 3 bases, J shed 5 bases, and the junction held 9 bases outside the gene matches. Germline V gene data show CDR1 as WSHSY and CDR2 as SAAADI. This chain's CDR3 is CASSDSGLGGETQYF. The CDR3, as DNA: TGCGCCAGCAGTGATTCTGGACTAGGAGGCGAGACCCAGTACTTC.

The chain recombines TRBV5-1 with TRBJ2-1, with D perhaps TRBD2 (5 bases). The germline CDR1 and CDR2 sequences are SGHRS and YFSETQ. V gave up 0 bases and J gave up 5 bases, with 9 bases separating them. The CDR3 covers 14 residues. Written as DNA, the CDR3 is TGCGCCAGCAGCTTGGTAGGACTCCACAATGAGCAGTTCTTC. Protein product: CASSLVGLHNEQFF. Drawing the rest from reference TRBV5-1 and TRBJ2-1, the complete variable domain is KAGVTQTPRYLIKTRGQQVTLSCSPISGHRSVSWYQQTPGQGLQFLFEYFSETQRNKGNFPGRFSGRQFSNSRSEMNVSTLELGDSALYLCASSLVGLHNEQFFGPGTRLTVL.

This chain uses TRBV30 with TRBJ2-7; a weak D match, TRBD2 (5 bases). Germline V gives CDR1 GTSNPN, CDR2 SVGIG (reference sequence). The CDR3 runs 14 residues. Trimming cost V 2 bases and J 2 bases, with 13 bases left between them. CDR3 nucleotide sequence: TGTGCCTGGAGTCCCAGCGGTGGAGCCTACGAGCAGTACGTC. Protein sequence: CAWSPSGGAYEQYV.

The sample holds one count of this clonotype. This chain's CDR3 is CASSVPYNEQFF. The CDR3 DNA reads as TGTGCCAGCAGCGTCCCGTACAATGAGCAGTTCTTC. The rearrangement uses TRBV11-2 and TRBJ2-1; D gene uncertain. The CDR3 has 12 residues. The germline V gene encodes CDR1 SGHAT and CDR2 FQNNGV. Trimming pared 5 bases from V and 4 bases from J, leaving 6 bases between.

This chain joins TRBV30 and TRBJ2-1, with 10 bases matching TRBD2. This CDR3 contains 13 residues. V lost 8 bases and J lost 4; bases outside the gene matches: 5. CDR1 GTSNPN and CDR2 SVGIG come from the germline V gene (reference sequence). CDR3 sequence reads: CAGVAGGYNEQFF. The CDR3 coding sequence is TGTGCCGGAGTAGCGGGGGGTTACAATGAGCAGTTCTTC.

V usage is TRBV7-3 and J usage is TRBJ2-3; no reliable D call. V gave up 5 bases and J gave up 1 base, with 10 bases separating them. This CDR3 has 14 amino acids. CDR1 and CDR2 from the germline V gene are SGHTA and FQGTGA. The CDR3 nucleotides are TGTGCCAGCAGCGCGTCTCCCGGCACAGATACGCAGTATTTT. Residues: CASSASPGTDTQYF. Looking up the rest from reference TRBV7-3 and TRBJ2-3 gives the full variable domain: GAGVSQTPSNKVTEKGKYVELRCDPISGHTALYWYRQSLGQGPEFLIYFQGTGAADDSGLPNDRFFAVRPEGSVSTLKIQRTERGDSAVYLCASSASPGTDTQYFGPGTRLTVL.

Comment on this clonotype: Germline and junction disagree at one end, which may indicate a read error. This rearrangement joins TRBV5-1 to TRBJ2-6; D remains ambiguous. The CDR3 has 15 residues. Germline values: CDR1 SGHRS, CDR2 YFSETQ. CDR3 in amino acids: CASSLAVSTQIVLTF. CDR3 DNA: TGCGCCAGCAGTTTGGCGGTCAGCACCCAGATCGTCCTGACTTTC.

The CDR3 is CSVDQGLAKGEQFF. The CDR3 nucleotides are TGCAGCGTTGACCAGGGACTAGCGAAAGGCGAGCAGTTCTTC. The chain recombines TRBV29-1 with TRBJ2-1, with 10 nucleotides matching TRBD2. The CDR3 contains 14 residues. V lost 3 bases and J lost 10; bases outside the gene matches: 9. Germline V CDR1 and CDR2: SQVTM, ANQGSEA.

The rearrangement uses TRBV5-4 and TRBJ2-1, with TRBD2 identical over 12 bases. CDR1 is SGHNT, CDR2 YYREEE, per germline (reference sequence). The CDR3 loop spans 16 amino acids. V lost 2 bases and J lost 8; bases outside the gene matches: 8. This CDR3 reads CASSFPLAGGPDEQFF. The CDR3 region has the DNA TGTGCCAGCAGCTTTCCACTAGCGGGGGGTCCGGATGAGCAGTTCTTC.

This chain uses TRBV12-3 or TRBV12-4 with TRBJ2-1, with D possibly matching TRBD2 (6 bases). This CDR3 is built from 15 residues. V lost 10 bases and J lost 3, with 19 bases in between. This CDR3 is CATMGDGTGYNEQFF. The CDR3 DNA sequence: TGTGCCACCATGGGGGACGGGACTGGCTACAATGAGCAGTTCTTC.

This chain's CDR3 is CSVASGTNGYTF. DNA of the CDR3: TGCAGCGTGGCCTCTGGGACTAATGGCTACACCTTC. The genes are TRBV29-1 and TRBJ1-2; D is perhaps TRBD1 (5 bases). The CDR3 runs to 12 residues. Trimming cost V 6 bases and J 6 bases, with 14 bases left between them. In germline, CDR1 is SQVTM, CDR2 ANQGSEA.

The V and J genes are TRBV20-1 and TRBJ1-1, with D possibly TRBD1 on 6 matching bases. V shed 3 bases and J shed 2 bases, with 13 bases lying between them. Per germline, CDR1 DFQATT and CDR2 SNEGSKA (reference sequence). The CDR3 has 14 residues. CDR3 in amino acids: CSARRADRNTEAFF. The CDR3 region has the DNA TGCAGTGCTAGGCGAGCGGACAGAAACACTGAAGCTTTCTTT.

This chain uses TRBV3-1 with TRBJ1-5; D gene unclear. Germline CDR1 LGHDT, CDR2 YNNKEL (reference sequence). The CDR3 extends over 13 amino acids. V lost 0 bases and J lost 7, with 7 bases in between. In DNA form, the CDR3 reads TGTGCCAGCAGCCAAGATCTGCAACAGCCCCAGCATTTT. Its translation is CASSQDLQQPQHF.

V and J are TRBV3-1 and TRBJ2-7; D is possibly TRBD1 (6 bases). Germline CDR1 LGHDT, CDR2 YNNKEL (reference sequence). CDR3 length equals 11 residues. The V and J ends lost 4 bases and 5 bases respectively, with 6 bases between them. The CDR3 nucleotides are TGTGCCAGCAGCCGACAGGACGAGCAGTACTTC. This translates into CASSRQDEQYF.

The genes are TRBV20-1 and TRBJ2-7; possibly TRBD1 for D (6 bases). The CDR3 totals 14 residues. Germline CDR1 and CDR2: DFQATT and SNEGSKA (reference sequence). V was clipped by 6 bases and J by 9 bases, with 24 bases between them. CDR3: CSATPGDHAWGQYF. The CDR3 DNA reads as TGCAGTGCCACCCCAGGGGACCATGCATGGGGGCAGTACTTC.

The rearrangement joins TRBV4-3 to TRBJ2-1, with D maybe TRBD2 (6 bases). V was trimmed by 1 base and J by 4 bases, leaving 8 bases between them. CDR3 size: 14 residues. Germline CDR1 is LGHNA and CDR2 is YSLEER. CDR3 in DNA: TGCGCCAGCAGCCAAGTTGGGACTTACAATGAGCAGTTCTTC. Its translation is CASSQVGTYNEQFF.

Only one count was recorded for this clonotype. This chain connects TRBV2 to TRBJ2-7; 7 nucleotides agree with TRBD1. CDR1 is SNHLY, CDR2 FYNNEI, per germline. The CDR3 contains 15 residues. V dropped 5 bases and J dropped 5; count of bases not matched to a gene: 12. CDR3 DNA: TGTGCCAGCAGTCCCCGACAGGGCGGAGGACACGAGCAGTACGTC. Amino acid sequence: CASSPRQGGGHEQYV.